This TCR beta chain was observed in a study of T cell repertoires in cytomegalovirus infection (dated by TCRdb to the late 2010s). About the full investigation: Because public TCR beta signatures pointed to carriage of CMV infection together with the matching HLA type, the HLA type of each donor mattered for the analysis.

Paper-wide results and their limitations: In both this cohort and an independent cohort of 300 to 450 donors, the cumulative frequency of public TCR beta family members distinguished carriers of CMV infection plus the relevant HLA type. The ex vivo response was dominated by HLA-C-restricted CMV-specific TCR beta clonotypes, and the single most frequent clonotype in two of eight donors was supplied by these HLA-C-restricted clonotypes.

This clonotype was counted only a few times. This clone's antigen is unknown. There are no base qualities to consult, and no much larger clone falls within one base. Sequencing took place on an Illumina HiSeq 1500. The public sequencing data were trimmed at Q25 with fastp and processed into clonotypes with MiXCR by TCRdb, which kept only in-frame beta chains. For every CDR3 protein sequence, its rows merge into one entry that carries the most common genes and DNA. The sample yields just under 550,000 distinct CDR3 sequences; about a quarter were counted once. Approximately 13% of the sample is in the top ten clones. Sequences LNHNV (CDR1) and YYDKDF (CDR2) are obtained from the germline V gene (reference sequence). The CDR3 measures 13 amino acids from cysteine to phenylalanine. Here the CDR3 DNA is all that survives: 39 bases in frame from base 1. The germline V and J ends show losses of 10 bases and 3 bases respectively, and no gene match explains 5 bases of the junction.

Sequenced sample: PBMCs. The receptor was isolated from a human donor in good health (CMV status not recorded). Some clones in this sample may be carry-over from other donors' samples. Rearrangement joined TRBV15 to TRBJ2-1; TRBD2 matches 8 bases in the middle. The DNA reads as follows: TGTGCCATCTCAACTAGCGGCTACAATGAGCAGTTCTTC. The resulting protein is CAISTSGYNEQFF.